The 11 T cell receptor beta chains listed next were all sequenced from one sample in a study of T cell responses to AZD1222 COVID-19 vaccine. Sequencing used immunoSEQ multiplex PCR; TCRdb keeps in-frame clones, though not all of them. The sample has around 160,000 clones, about 90% seen once. Source: peripheral blood, taken on day 0 of AZD1222 vaccination. Every receptor here comes from an adult in good health.

The V gene is TRBV28, the J gene TRBJ1-4; 9 bases align to TRBD1. The V and J ends lost 2 bases and 8 bases, in that order; junction bases with no gene match: 6. The CDR3 is 15 amino acids. Per the germline V gene, CDR1 is MDHEN and CDR2 is SYDVKM. The CDR3 region has the DNA TGTGCCAGCAGTTTACCCGGGACAGGGAGCGAAAAACTGTTTTTT. Its translation is CASSLPGTGSEKLFF.

The gene calls are TRBV28 and TRBJ2-3; maybe TRBD2 (6 bases). Trimming stripped 5 bases from V and 0 bases from J, with 21 bases between. The CDR3 consists of 18 residues. Germline V gene sequence: CDR1 MDHEN, CDR2 SYDVKM. CDR3 sequence (DNA): TGTGCCAGCAGTAGCTTTGGTAGGGTCGGGGGAAGCACAGATACGCAGTATTTT. This encodes CASSSFGRVGGSTDTQYF. Filled out from reference TRBV28 and TRBJ2-3, the complete variable domain reads DVKVTQSSRYLVKRTGEKVFLECVQDMDHENMFWYRQDPGLGLRLIYFSYDVKMKEKGDIPEGYSVSREKKERFSLILESASTNQTSMYLCASSSFGRVGGSTDTQYFGPGTRLTVL.

The rearrangement uses TRBV30 and TRBJ1-2; the D gene is possibly TRBD1 (6 bases). The V gene lost 2 bases and the J gene lost 6 bases, with 7 bases spanning the gap. Germline V CDR1 and CDR2: GTSNPN, SVGIG (reference sequence). CDR3 length: 11 amino acids. CDR3 sequence (DNA): TGTGCCTGGAGTAGGGGGGATGGCTACACCTTC. This gives the protein CAWSRGDGYTF. Full variable domain (rest looked up from reference TRBV30 and TRBJ1-2): SQTIHQWPATLVQPVGSPLSLECTVEGTSNPNLYWYRQAAGRGLQLLFYSVGIGQISSEVPQNLSASRPQDRQFILSSKKLLLSDSGFYLCAWSRGDGYTFGSGTRLTVV.

The chain couples TRBV23-1 to TRBJ1-5; D is perhaps TRBD1 (5 bases). TRBV23-1 is given ORF status, its function remaining uncertain. This CDR3 has 14 amino acids. V was cut by 5 bases and J by 6 bases, with 14 bases left in between. CDR3 loop: CASSKQDVSQPQHF. CDR3 DNA: TGCGCCAGCAGTAAACAGGATGTAAGTCAGCCCCAGCATTTT.

This sequence joins TRBV28 and TRBJ2-5; the match to TRBD1 covers 9 bases. CDR1 is MDHEN and CDR2 is SYDVKM in the germline V gene. Unmatched junction bases numbered 11, after V lost 6 bases and J lost 3 bases. The CDR3 runs 16 residues. The CDR3 nucleotides read TGTGCCAGCAGCTCGCAAGGGGACAGGGAAAAAGAGACCCAGTACTTC. Translated, it gives CASSSQGDREKETQYF.

This chain links TRBV6-5 with TRBJ1-1, with D possibly matching TRBD1 (5 bases). There are 14 residues in the CDR3. V was cut by 6 bases and J by 4 bases, with 15 bases left in between. CDR1 and CDR2 from the germline V gene are MNHEY and SVGAGI. The CDR3 bases are TGTGCCAGCAGGGCCGGGGGGTTAGGCACTGAAGCTTTCTTT. It yields the protein CASRAGGLGTEAFF.

This chain connects TRBV30 to TRBJ1-2; D ambiguous. The CDR3 is 11 amino acids. V was pared by 4 bases and J by 7 bases, with 10 bases between. In germline, CDR1 is GTSNPN, CDR2 SVGIG (reference sequence). CDR3 nucleotides: TGTGCCTGGAATTTAGGGTTTGGCTACACCTTC. Its translation: CAWNLGFGYTF.

The rearrangement joins TRBV4-3 to TRBJ2-3, with 8 bases aligning to TRBD2. Germline CDR1 is LGHNA and CDR2 is YSLEER. The CDR3 contains 18 residues. J lost 3 bases, V lost 0 bases, and 11 bases had no gene match. The CDR3 spells CASSQDLLGGGFTDTQYF. The CDR3 DNA sequence: TGCGCCAGCAGCCAAGACTTGCTCGGGGGGGGGTTTACAGATACGCAGTATTTT.

This chain links TRBV7-2 with TRBJ1-5, with a weak D call TRBD1 (5 bases). This CDR3 is 15 amino acids long. The germline V gene has CDR1 SGHTA and CDR2 FQGNSA. The V end was cut by 6 bases, the J end by 2 bases, with 14 bases between. CDR3 sequence: CASSRTQGGNQPQHF. The DNA of the CDR3 is TGTGCCAGCAGTCGAACTCAGGGAGGCAATCAGCCCCAGCATTTT.

The chain uses TRBV19 and TRBJ1-2; unclear D gene. Germline-derived CDR1 and CDR2 are LNHDA and SQIVND (reference sequence). This CDR3 region has 12 residues. V shed 4 bases and J shed 7 bases, with 10 bases lying between them. CDR3 nucleotide sequence: TGTGCCAGTAGTACCCCGTACGGTGGCTACACCTTC. Protein product: CASSTPYGGYTF.

The chain combines TRBV27 with TRBJ2-7, with a weak D call TRBD1 (6 bases). Trimming removed 3 bases at V and 5 bases at J, with 11 bases between. Germline values: CDR1 MNHEY, CDR2 SMNVEV (reference sequence). The CDR3 runs to 13 residues. The CDR3 loop is CASSFSRQDEQYF. The CDR3 DNA reads TGTGCCAGCAGTTTCTCCCGACAGGACGAGCAGTACTTC.